This TCR beta chain stems from a study of OX40 agonist ivuxolimab in advanced cancers. For the wider study: Ivuxolimab, which targeted the costimulatory receptor OX40 (CD134), was an agonistic, fully human IgG2 monoclonal antibody. Prior anti-PD-1, anti-PD-L1 or anti-CTLA-4 therapy was permitted, and about two fifths of dose-escalation patients had received checkpoint inhibitors. Intravenous ivuxolimab was administered to patients every 2 weeks at six dose levels: 0.01, 0.1, 0.3, 1.5, 3 and 10 mg/kg. In the dose-escalation cohort, nearly 85% of patients were male, and the mean age was 60 years with a range of roughly 20 to 85. Three dose-escalation patients achieved partial responses, one with hepatocellular carcinoma and two with cutaneous melanoma. The paper describes the monotherapy dose-escalation part (N of about 47 patients) of the phase I trial of ivuxolimab. The point of sequencing TCRbeta in the periphery was to test whether ivuxolimab changed TCR sequence diversity and drove clonal T-cell expansion. Among the roughly 50 dose-escalation patients, some 20 had hepatocellular carcinoma, approximately 15 melanoma, 9 renal cell carcinoma and 9 head and neck cancer. Broader findings and caveats from the paper: Low levels of normalized T-cell clonal expansion were also seen in some patients who did not respond. Which antigens the clonally expanded peripheral T cells were specific for was not determined. In partial responders in the 0.1-3.0 mg/kg groups, normalized peripheral clonal expansion was found to be among the lowest, especially among CD8+ T cells. At doses of 0.1 to 3.0 mg/kg, clonal expansion of both CD4+ and CD8+ blood T cells was observed from baseline to week 6. After ivuxolimab, more expanded clones were found on average in CD8+ T cells than in CD4+ T cells.

With respect to this clone: The clone's antigen remains unknown. No base quality information exists; no much larger clone differs at one position.

Sequences MNHEY (CDR1) and SVGAGI (CDR2) are obtained from the germline V gene. The CDR3 spans 14 residues, from the cysteine through the phenylalanine. The CDR3 DNA has 42 bases and is translated from base 1. Trimming costs V 2 bases and J 6 bases, and their ends lie 11 bases apart. To sequence the TCRbeta CDR3 region, genomic DNA was isolated from the sorted cells. The immunoSEQ Assay was used for sequencing of TCRbeta CDR3 regions. TCRdb mirrors the immuneACCESS table, restricted to in-frame sequences. Some clones are absent from its copies; in checked studies, under half trace to an unresolved V gene, and the reason for the others is unknown. This sample has around 62,000 clones in its table, and more than 65% of those were observed once. The top ten clonotypes cover 1.5% to 2% of the sample. Patients with autoimmune disease history or receiving systemic immunosuppression were excluded from the trial. Peripheral blood for TCR sequencing was drawn from every dose cohort at baseline, at cycle 4 day 1 and at cycle 7 day 1. Samples came from an open-label, multicenter, first-in-human phase I dose-escalation trial of ivuxolimab. Adults with locally advanced or metastatic head and neck squamous cell, hepatocellular, melanoma or renal cell carcinoma were enrolled in the trial. Before TCR sequencing, CD4+ T cells and CD8+ T cells were sorted from peripheral blood as separate populations.

The chain joins TRBV6-5 to TRBJ1-5; possibly the D gene is TRBD1, per 6 matching bases. The TCR comes from an adult with an advanced solid tumor such as melanoma, head and neck, liver or kidney cancer. This specimen was CD4+ or CD8+ T cells sorted from blood, taken in a trial of the OX40 agonist ivuxolimab. In nucleotides, the sequence is TGTGCCAGCAGTTACGACGGGGGCCTTCAGCCCCAGCATTTT. Its translation reads: CASSYDGGLQPQHF.